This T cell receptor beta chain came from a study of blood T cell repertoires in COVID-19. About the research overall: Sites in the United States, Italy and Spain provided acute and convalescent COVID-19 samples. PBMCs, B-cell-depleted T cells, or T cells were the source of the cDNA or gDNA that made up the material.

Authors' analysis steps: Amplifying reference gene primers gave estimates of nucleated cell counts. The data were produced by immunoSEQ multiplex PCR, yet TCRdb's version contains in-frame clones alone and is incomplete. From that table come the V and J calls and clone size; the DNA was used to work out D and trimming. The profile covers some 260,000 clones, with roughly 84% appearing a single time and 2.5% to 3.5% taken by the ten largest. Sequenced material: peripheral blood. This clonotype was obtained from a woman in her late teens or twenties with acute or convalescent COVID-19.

The DNA for the CDR3 is TGTGCCACCAGCAGAGAATTTACAGGGTTAGGTAGGCAGTACTTC. Translated: CATSREFTGLGRQYF. This sequence joins TRBV15 and TRBJ2-7; D is possibly TRBD1 (6 bases). Germline CDR1 is LNHNV and CDR2 is YYDKDF (reference sequence). The CDR3 is 15 residues long. V was shortened by 0 bases and J by 9 bases, with 18 bases between the two germline ends.